This T cell receptor beta chain was identified in a study of blood T cell repertoires in COVID-19 (dated by TCRdb to the early 2020s). At the level of the whole study: Samples covering the acute and convalescent phases of COVID-19 were provided by collaborators in the United States, Italy and Spain. A freely available public database, intended as a resource for researchers studying the immune response to SARS-CoV-2, is where the repertoires were released. Where available, HLA class I and class II types were taken from metadata supplied by the sample provider and were not determined by assay-based typing. The prospective study material was composed of cDNA or gDNA derived from T cells, B-cell-depleted T cells, or PBMCs. Deeply sampled blood TCRbeta repertoires from subjects exposed to, actively infected with, or recovered from COVID-19 were included in the dataset. A de-identified subject ID, COVID-19 status, age in years and sex were almost always included in the sample metadata. The samples were drawn from two sources: the first 160 participants of the ongoing ImmuneRACE study, and 950 to 1,500 subjects contributed by 6 global collaborators. Paper-wide results and their limitations: The quantity of clinical and demographic metadata differed by source and by participant and was supplied without curation.

About this clone: Its binding antigen is unknown. No much larger clonotype is one base removed from it; base qualities were not supplied.

Participants in the prospective study were enrolled through a virtual design, were aged about 18 to 90 years, and lived in approximately 24 United States geographic areas. In the prospective study, cohorts were assigned on the basis of participant-reported clinical history obtained from a screening survey and a study questionnaire. Each participant in the prospective study had whole blood, serum and a nasopharyngeal or oropharyngeal swab collected by mobile phlebotomists. Prospective study participants could optionally give additional blood draws and questionnaires over a roughly two-month period. Before DNA extraction, blood samples from the prospective study were shipped at room temperature or frozen. TCRbeta CDR3 regions were amplified from genomic DNA by means of the immunoSEQ Assay, a bias-controlled multiplex PCR. The original pipeline was this. Nucleated cell counts per sample were estimated from amplification of reference gene primers within the assay. To quantify the absolute abundance of each unique TCRbeta CDR3 rearrangement, sequence reads were collapsed and filtered. For each sample, productive Simpson clonality was calculated as the square root of Simpson's diversity index across productive rearrangements. TCRdb carries this immuneACCESS record with in-frame sequences only. Its versions omit some clonotypes, under half of them owing to an unresolved V gene in the studies checked, with the rest unexplained. From that table come the V and J calls and clone size; the DNA was used to work out D and trimming. The sample profile shows 270,000 or so clones; roughly 88% of them were found once. In total, the top ten clones hold about 2.3% of the sample.

The CDR3, from cysteine to phenylalanine, totals 16 residues. The only DNA kept is the CDR3, 48 bases in frame from the first base. Reading the germline V gene (reference sequence) gives CDR1 SGHKS and CDR2 YYEKEE. V is pruned by 0 bases and J by 4 bases, leaving 9 bases of the junction without a gene match. This clonotype was sampled from a middle-aged woman with acute COVID-19. The rearranged chain carries TRBV5-5 and TRBJ1-2, with TRBD1 matching 7 junction bases. Specimen: PBMCs or T cells enriched from blood (not recorded which). Read as DNA, the sequence is TGTGCCAGCAGCTTGGACCTTCGACAGGGTGGCTATGGCTACACCTTC. Its protein reads: CASSLDLRQGGYGYTF.